This is a list of T cell receptor beta chains from one sample in a study of blood T cell repertoires in COVID-19. Using immunoSEQ multiplex PCR, the repertoire was profiled, and TCRdb retains in-frame clones only, with some absent. Among roughly 130,000 clones, about 79% were seen once, and the ten largest hold approximately 9.1%. Sequencing was performed on PBMCs or T cells enriched from blood (not recorded which). Receptors originate from a man aged 45-65 years who had recovered from COVID-19. The CDR3 runs from the conserved cysteine through the conserved F or W. The D gene is left open where the match is weak. A clone size is listed for some rows: how often the clone was seen (once, few, many), or a class if it is expanded.

.	TRBV5-5	TRBD2	TRBJ2-2	TGTGCCAGCAGCTTGACTAGCGGGGGGGCAAACACCGGGGAGCTGTTTTTT	CASSLTSGGANTGELFF
.	TRBV7-2	.	TRBJ2-3	TGTGCCAGCAGCTTCCGCGCGAGGGCCTCTAGCACAGATACGCAGTATTTT	CASSFRARASSTDTQYF
.	TRBV6-6	TRBD2	TRBJ2-7	TGTGCCAGCAGTTTCCTAGCGGGGGGTCCCTACGAGCAGTACTTC	CASSFLAGGPYEQYF
.	TRBV7-3	TRBD1	TRBJ2-3	TGTGCCAGCAGCCCACGACAGGGGGCAGATACGCAGTATTTT	CASSPRQGADTQYF
few	TRBV7-3	TRBD1	TRBJ1-2	TGTGCCAGCTGGGACAGGGTTTCTTATGGCTACACCTTC	CASWDRVSYGYTF
.	TRBV4-1	.	TRBJ2-7	TGCGCCAGCAGCCAAAGACAGGCCTATGGGCAGTACTTC	CASSQRQAYGQYF
.	TRBV28	.	TRBJ2-7	TGTGCCAGCAGTTGGCACCATCTAGCCTACGAGCAGTACTTC	CASSWHHLAYEQYF
.	TRBV7-3	TRBD1	TRBJ1-1	TGTGCCAGCAGCCCAAGACAGGGGGGGAACACTGAAGCTTTCTTT	CASSPRQGGNTEAFF
.	TRBV7-2	.	TRBJ1-1	TGTGCCAGCAGCTTAGCGTTAGTGGGTTTTTCGGGCACTGAAGCTTTCTTT	CASSLALVGFSGTEAFF
.	TRBV4-2	.	TRBJ1-4	TGTGCCAGCAGCCAAGATGAGGGATATAATGAAAAACTGTTTTTT	CASSQDEGYNEKLFF
.	TRBV10-3	.	TRBJ2-2	TGTGCCATCAGGTCAGGCCAAGCCGGGGAGCTGTTTTTT	CAIRSGQAGELFF
.	TRBV7-2	.	TRBJ1-5	TGTGCCAGCAGCCGCCCTCCAGGGCAGCCCCAGCATTTT	CASSRPPGQPQHF
once	TRBV30	.	TRBJ2-3	TGTGCCTGGAGTGTACAGAAAGATACGCAGTATTTT	CAWSVQKDTQYF